This T cell receptor beta chain was sequenced during a study of tumor-infiltrating lymphocytes in oesophageal squamous cell carcinoma. MiXCR, run by TCRdb on the PCR reads, gives a single entry per CDR3 protein. The data hold some 19,000 distinct CDR3 sequences, with approximately 40% observed a single time. Trimming shortened V by 0 bases and J by 1 base, and 0 bases separated the two germline ends. Germline V CDR1 and CDR2: KGHSH, LQKENI. There are 13 residues in the CDR3. The chain is built from TRBV18 and TRBJ2-2; D not certain. The sequence was collected from a male donor with esophageal squamous cell carcinoma. Sequencing input: esophageal tumor tissue. The CDR3 sequence is CASSPPNTGELFF. The DNA for the CDR3 is TGTGCCAGCTCACCACCGAACACCGGGGAGCTGTTTTTT.